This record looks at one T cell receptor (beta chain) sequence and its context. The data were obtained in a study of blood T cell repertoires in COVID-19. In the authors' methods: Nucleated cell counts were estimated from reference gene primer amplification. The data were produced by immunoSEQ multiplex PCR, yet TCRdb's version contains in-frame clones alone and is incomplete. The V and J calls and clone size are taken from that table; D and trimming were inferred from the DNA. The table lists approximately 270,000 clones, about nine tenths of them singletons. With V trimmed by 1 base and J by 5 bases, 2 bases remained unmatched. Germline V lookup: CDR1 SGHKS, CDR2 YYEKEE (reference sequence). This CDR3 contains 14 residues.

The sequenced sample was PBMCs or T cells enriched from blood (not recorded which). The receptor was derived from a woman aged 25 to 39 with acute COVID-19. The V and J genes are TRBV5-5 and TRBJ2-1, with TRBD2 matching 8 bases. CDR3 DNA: TGTGCCAGCAGCTTGCGACTAGCGAACAATGAGCAGTTCTTC. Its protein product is CASSLRLANNEQFF.